Following are 15 T cell receptor beta chains from one sample sequenced in a study of blood T cells in healthy people across ages. A second PCR of 7 to 11 cycles used a sample-barcoded 5' primer and a J-beta primer mix. TCRdb re-analysed the 5' RACE reads in MiXCR, keeping a single row per CDR3 protein. Here the sample spans about 1,000,000 distinct CDR3 sequences, 45% being singletons. Sequenced input: blood. The receptors stem from a woman aged 60-75 years in good health.

J is TRBJ2-5 and V is TRBV27; tentatively, D is TRBD2 (5 bases). Between the trimmed V and J ends, which lost 6 bases and 5 bases, there was a span of 13 bases. The germline gives CDR1 MNHEY, CDR2 SMNVEV (reference sequence). The CDR3 has 13 residues. DNA for the CDR3: TGTGCCAGCAGGCCCGGGGTCGAGGAGACCCAGTACTTC. Residues: CASRPGVEETQYF.

V usage is TRBV7-8 and J usage is TRBJ1-1, with D unclear. Germline V gene sequence: CDR1 SGHVS, CDR2 FQNEAQ. V lost 3 bases and J 6 bases, leaving 11 bases between the germline ends. CDR3 size: 13 residues. In nucleotides, the CDR3 is TGTGCCAGCAGCTTGGAATCCGTTGCTGAAGCTTTCTTT. Its protein is CASSLESVAEAFF.

The CDR3 is CSARDMGKLEAFF. In DNA, the CDR3 is TGCAGTGCTAGAGATATGGGGAAACTTGAAGCTTTCTTT. This chain joins TRBV20-1 and TRBJ1-1; D gene uncertain. The V end was cut by 0 bases, the J end by 7 bases, with 12 bases between. The CDR3 extends over 13 amino acids. The V gene's germline CDR1 is DFQATT and CDR2 SNEGSKA (reference sequence).

Only a few counts were recorded for this clonotype. The chain combines TRBV6-1 with TRBJ1-4; 9 bases fit TRBD1. V was pared by 2 bases and J by 5 bases, with 6 bases of the junction left unmatched. Germline V gene sequence: CDR1 MNHNS, CDR2 SASEGT. CDR3 length equals 16 residues. CDR3 sequence: CASSEYSGTGNEKLFF. CDR3 sequence (DNA): TGTGCCAGCAGTGAATATTCCGGGACAGGGAATGAAAAACTGTTTTTT.

The chain uses TRBV6-6 and TRBJ2-1, with 10 bases fitting TRBD2. J gave up 4 bases and V 7 bases, and 13 bases lay outside the gene matches. The CDR3 has 17 amino acids. CDR1 MNHNY and CDR2 SVGAGI come from the germline V gene (reference sequence). The CDR3 coding sequence is TGTGCCAGCATTTTTTCCCGTCTAGCGGGAGAATACAATGAGCAGTTCTTC. It yields the protein CASIFSRLAGEYNEQFF.

The V and J genes are TRBV27 and TRBJ2-7; D is ambiguous. The V gene lost 5 bases and the J gene lost 9 bases, with 17 bases spanning the gap. Germline V lookup: CDR1 MNHEY, CDR2 SMNVEV (reference sequence). CDR3 size: 13 residues. The CDR3 nucleotides read TGTGCCAGCAGTCCCCTTTTTGCTGAAGTGCAGTACTTC. Protein product: CASSPLFAEVQYF.

As to this clonotype: Sequence at one end of the junction differs from germline and may be a read error. The genes are TRBV27 and TRBJ2-4; D is ambiguous. The V gene's germline CDR1 is MNHEY and CDR2 SMNVEV (reference sequence). There are 13 residues in the CDR3. The CDR3 bases are TGTGCCGGCAGTTTAGGGTTTAGGGACATTCAGTACTTC. Amino acids: CAGSLGFRDIQYF.

The chain's CDR3 is CASSLAAGGRRRNEQFF. Here the CDR3 DNA reads TGTGCCAGCAGTTTAGCGGCGGGCGGGAGACGAAGGAATGAGCAGTTCTTC. The chain combines TRBV12-3 or TRBV12-4 with TRBJ2-1, with 7 bases aligning to TRBD2. This CDR3 has 17 residues. V lost 0 bases to trimming and J lost 7 bases; unmatched junction nucleotides: 12.

This clonotype was seen a single time. The V and J genes are TRBV7-6 and TRBJ2-7, with 8 bases matching TRBD1. CDR1 and CDR2 (germline): SGHVS, FNYEAQ. V gave up 5 bases and J gave up 0 bases; unmatched junction bases: 6. The CDR3 totals 15 residues. CDR3 sequence (DNA): TGTGCCAGCAGCCGCCTACAGGGGGGCTCCTACGAGCAGTACTTC. Translated, it gives CASSRLQGGSYEQYF.

Turning to this clonotype: The CDR3 ends on some other residue instead of the conserved phenylalanine or tryptophan, so this is likely a read error. The chain recombines TRBV5-1 with TRBJ2-7; TRBD2 agrees at 9 bases. V lost 4 bases and J lost 0; bases outside the gene matches: 8. Germline CDR1 and CDR2: SGHRS and YFSETQ. The CDR3 length is 16 residues. The CDR3 sequence: CASSTQTSGYSYEQYL. The CDR3 DNA is TGCGCCAGCAGCACCCAAACTAGCGGGTACTCCTACGAGCAGTACCTC.

This sequence joins TRBV6-2 or TRBV6-3 and TRBJ1-1, with a possible D match to TRBD1 (6 bases). Per germline, CDR1 MNHEY and CDR2 SVGEGT. The CDR3 spans 14 residues. Between the trimmed V and J ends, which lost 5 bases and 4 bases, there was a span of 14 bases. CDR3 bases: TGTGCCAGCAGTGTCGACAGGCGGAGCACTGAAGCTTTCTTT. Protein sequence: CASSVDRRSTEAFF.

There are a few counts of this clonotype. This sequence joins TRBV7-8 and TRBJ2-1, with 12 positions matching TRBD2. CDR3 length equals 15 residues. Trimming at V came to 4 bases and at J to 9 bases, leaving 7 bases not matched to a gene. Germline values: CDR1 SGHVS, CDR2 FQNEAQ. The CDR3 coding sequence is TGTGCCAGCAGCTCGCCGACTAGCGGGAGAGGTGAGCAGTTCTTC. Amino acid sequence: CASSSPTSGRGEQFF.

This clonotype was observed a few times. The J gene is TRBJ2-7, the V gene TRBV7-6; 8 nucleotides match TRBD2. Germline lookup yields CDR1 SGHVS and CDR2 FNYEAQ. Trimming removed 6 bases from V and 4 bases from J; junction bases left unmatched: 8. This CDR3 is 14 amino acids long. The CDR3 loop reads CASRPTSGPYEQYF. As DNA, the CDR3 is TGTGCCAGCAGACCAACTAGCGGCCCTTACGAGCAGTACTTC.

The V gene is TRBV20-1, the J gene TRBJ2-1; unclear D gene. CDR1 DFQATT and CDR2 SNEGSKA come from the germline V gene (reference sequence). The CDR3 is 14 residues long. V was pared by 6 bases and J by 2 bases, with 14 bases between. In DNA form, the CDR3 reads TGCAGTGCCCCGGGTCGACTCGCCTACAATGAGCAGTTCTTC. Its translation: CSAPGRLAYNEQFF.

This clonotype occurred a few times. The chain couples TRBV12-5 to TRBJ1-1; D gene ambiguous. The CDR3 is made up of 13 amino acids. V lost 2 bases and J 3 bases, leaving 7 bases between the germline ends. CDR1 and CDR2 from the germline V gene are LGHNT and FRNRAP. The CDR3 is CASGLNSHTEAFF. CDR3 coding DNA: TGTGCTAGTGGTTTGAACAGCCACACTGAAGCTTTCTTT.